The next 30 T cell receptor beta chains were all read from a single sample in a study of blood T cell repertoires in COVID-19. Generated by immunoSEQ multiplex PCR, the TCRdb table keeps only in-frame clones and is missing some. The repertoire has 150,000 to 200,000 clones, approximately 85% of them found once; the top ten carry 9%. The specimen was PBMCs or T cells enriched from blood (not recorded which). All receptors come from a woman between 18 and 29 years old who had recovered from COVID-19.

This clone was seen just once. The chain joins TRBV5-6 to TRBJ1-2, with 7 bases aligning to TRBD1. Losses at the gene ends were 2 bases for V and 2 bases for J; bases not matched to a gene: 3. The CDR3 totals 14 residues. CDR1 and CDR2 from the germline V gene are SGHDT and YYEEEE. The DNA of the CDR3 is TGTGCCAGCAGCTTTCAACAGGGGAACTATGGCTACACCTTC. Amino acids: CASSFQQGNYGYTF.

The chain has TRBV2 and TRBJ1-1, with 7 bases that match TRBD1. CDR1 and CDR2 (germline): SNHLY, FYNNEI. The CDR3 spans 16 residues. The V and J ends lost 6 bases and 5 bases, in that order; junction bases with no gene match: 15. The CDR3 bases are TGTGCCAGCAGCCGAGAGAGGGGGCTGAGGAGGACTGAAGCTTTCTTT. Translation gives CASSRERGLRRTEAFF.

The rearrangement joins TRBV27 to TRBJ2-7; TRBD1 agrees at 9 bases. J gave up 4 bases and V 3 bases, and 7 bases lay outside the gene matches. This CDR3 has 15 amino acids. Per germline, CDR1 MNHEY and CDR2 SMNVEV (reference sequence). The CDR3 loop is CASSFGTGTAYEQYF. In nucleotides, the CDR3 is TGTGCCAGCAGTTTCGGGACAGGGACAGCATACGAGCAGTACTTC.

This clone appeared a single time. V gene TRBV4-1 combines with J gene TRBJ1-4; no reliable D call. The CDR3 is 17 amino acids. Deletions cut 8 bases from V and 10 bases from J, with 29 bases between. Germline assignment: CDR1 MGHRA and CDR2 YSYEKL. CDR3 in amino acids: CASARSYYRGDAGKLFF. DNA of the CDR3: TGCGCCAGCGCACGAAGCTACTACCGGGGAGACGCGGGAAAACTGTTTTTT.

The chain employs TRBV18 and TRBJ1-5, with 10 bases aligning to TRBD1. Germline lookup yields CDR1 KGHSH and CDR2 LQKENI. V was clipped by 5 bases and J by 8 bases; unmatched bases: 6. CDR3 length: 14 residues. CDR3 protein: CASSAGQGREPQHF. The CDR3 coding sequence is TGTGCCAGCTCAGCGGGACAGGGGAGGGAGCCCCAGCATTTT. The variable domain in full, completed from reference TRBV18 and TRBJ1-5, reads NAGVMQNPRHLVRRRGQEARLRCSPMKGHSHVYWYRQLPEEGLKFMVYLQKENIIDESGMPKERFSAEFPKEGPSILRIQQVVRGDSAAYFCASSAGQGREPQHFGDGTRLSIL.

The rearrangement joins TRBV21-1 to TRBJ1-2; TRBD1 is the table's D call and was not checked against the DNA. TRBV21-1 is a listed pseudogene. The CDR3 extends over 17 amino acids. CDR3 bases: TGTGCCAGCAGCAAATATAATCGCGACACCAAAAACTATGGCTACACCTTC. Its translation: CASSKYNRDTKNYGYTF.

This clone was seen just once. The chain recombines TRBV6-5 with TRBJ2-3, with 8 nucleotides matching TRBD2. Germline lookup yields CDR1 MNHEY and CDR2 SVGAGI. Trimming cost V 8 bases and J 4 bases; bases outside gene matches: 8. The CDR3 runs 14 residues. The CDR3 spells CASQLAAPADTQYF. CDR3 DNA sequence: TGTGCCAGCCAACTAGCGGCCCCCGCAGATACGCAGTATTTT.

The chain carries TRBV2 and TRBJ1-6; 7 nucleotides align to TRBD1. The germline CDR1 and CDR2 sequences are SNHLY and FYNNEI. This CDR3 has 15 residues. V lost 8 bases to trimming and J lost 7 bases; unmatched junction nucleotides: 11. The CDR3 here is CASLTGEPQNSPLHF. The CDR3 DNA follows: TGTGCCAGCTTAACAGGGGAGCCTCAAAATTCACCCCTCCACTTT.

This clone was seen only once. Other DNA sequences of this sample code for an identical CDR3. The chain recombines TRBV28 with TRBJ2-7, with 11 bases fitting TRBD1. This CDR3 spans 13 amino acids. Unmatched junction bases numbered 4, after V lost 5 bases and J lost 7 bases. Looked up from germline, CDR1 is MDHEN and CDR2 is SYDVKM. Written as DNA, the CDR3 is TGTGCCAGCAGTCCGGACAGGGGGCGAGAGCAGTACTTC. Its translation is CASSPDRGREQYF.

J is TRBJ1-4 and V is TRBV29-1; unclear D gene. V lost 7 bases and J 11 bases, leaving 14 bases between the germline ends. Germline CDR1 and CDR2: SQVTM and ANQGSEA. This CDR3 has 11 amino acids. CDR3 DNA sequence: TGCAGCGCCGGACGGGAGGAGAAACTGTTTTTT. Its translation: CSAGREEKLFF. Filled out from reference TRBV29-1 and TRBJ1-4, the complete variable domain reads SAVISQKPSRDICQRGTSLTIQCQVDSQVTMMFWYRQQPGQSLTLIATANQGSEATYESGFVIDKFPISRPNLTFSTLTVSNMSPEDSSIYLCSAGREEKLFFGSGTQLSVL.

This chain uses TRBV11-2 with TRBJ2-7; no reliable D call. Deletions cut 1 base from V and 4 bases from J, with 5 bases between. The CDR3 has 12 amino acids. Germline V gives CDR1 SGHAT, CDR2 FQNNGV. DNA of the CDR3: TGTGCCAGCAGCTTAGTCGGTTACGAGCAGTACTTC. Amino acids: CASSLVGYEQYF.

The chain uses TRBV7-2 and TRBJ2-5; 7 bases fit TRBD2. The CDR3 spans 14 residues. V trimming: 4 bases; J trimming: 1 base; junction bases outside the gene matches: 3. CDR1 is SGHTA and CDR2 is FQGNSA in the germline V gene. This CDR3 reads CASSSLAAQETQYF. The CDR3 nucleotides read TGTGCCAGCAGCTCCCTAGCGGCCCAAGAGACCCAGTACTTC.

The rearrangement joins TRBV10-2 to TRBJ2-7; no definite D call. Trimming took 0 bases from V and 2 from J, leaving 8 bases between them. The germline V gene encodes CDR1 WSHSY and CDR2 SAAADI. The CDR3 length is 14 residues. Here the CDR3 DNA reads TGCGCCAGCAGTGAGTCACAACAGACCTACGAGCAGTACTTC. Translation gives CASSESQQTYEQYF.

The chain joins TRBV7-2 to TRBJ2-7; 8 bases are shared with TRBD2. V was clipped by 0 bases and J by 3 bases; unmatched bases: 7. Looked up from germline, CDR1 is SGHTA and CDR2 is FQGNSA. The CDR3 spans 16 residues. CDR3 loop: CASSLASSSGSYEQYF. The CDR3 coding sequence is TGTGCCAGCAGCTTAGCATCCTCCAGCGGGAGCTACGAGCAGTACTTC.

The chain recombines TRBV11-3 with TRBJ2-7; D may be TRBD2 (5 bases). This CDR3 is built from 12 residues. Germline V gene data show CDR1 as SGHNT and CDR2 as YENEEA. Trimming stripped 5 bases from V and 3 bases from J, with 8 bases between. The CDR3 sequence: CASSKGSYEQYF. DNA for the CDR3: TGTGCCAGCAGCAAAGGGAGCTACGAGCAGTACTTC.

The chain recombines TRBV4-1 with TRBJ2-7; 10 bases are shared with TRBD2. The CDR3 loop spans 17 amino acids. V dropped 3 bases and J dropped 4; count of bases not matched to a gene: 12. CDR1 and CDR2 (germline): MGHRA, YSYEKL. CDR3 in DNA: TGCGCCAGCAGCCAGACCCCCGCAGCGGGGGGGCCGTACGAGCAGTACTTC. Its translation is CASSQTPAAGGPYEQYF.

Here the CDR3 reads CASSLQGVHYGYTF. The DNA of the CDR3 is TGTGCCAGCAGTCTACAGGGGGTTCACTATGGCTACACCTTC. V and J are TRBV28 and TRBJ1-2; 8 nucleotides match TRBD1. The length of the CDR3 is 14 residues. V gave up 5 bases and J gave up 3 bases; unmatched junction bases: 5. CDR1 MDHEN and CDR2 SYDVKM come from the germline V gene.

V is TRBV2 and J is TRBJ2-7; 13 bases match TRBD2. Germline CDR1 SNHLY, CDR2 FYNNEI. The junction had 8 bases not matched to a gene; V was cut back by 2 bases and J by 4 bases. The CDR3 sequence is 17 residues long. This CDR3 is CASSEFWGTSGKYEQYF. The CDR3 nucleotides read TGTGCCAGCAGTGAATTTTGGGGGACTAGCGGGAAGTACGAGCAGTACTTC.

This clone was seen just once. The chain recombines TRBV11-3 with TRBJ2-1; maybe TRBD2 (5 bases). The CDR3 covers 13 residues. Trimming shortened V by 0 bases and J by 9 bases, and 9 bases separated the two germline ends. The germline V gene encodes CDR1 SGHNT and CDR2 YENEEA. The CDR3 loop reads CASSLEEVGEQFF. In DNA, the CDR3 is TGTGCCAGCAGCTTAGAGGAGGTCGGTGAGCAGTTCTTC.

The CDR3 nucleotides read TGTGCCAGCACCCAAGGACAGGGCCCATCCTATGGCTACACCTTC. It is translated as CASTQGQGPSYGYTF. The rearrangement links TRBV6-5 to TRBJ1-2; 8 bases align to TRBD1. Trimming removed 7 bases from V and 4 bases from J; junction bases left unmatched: 11. Germline V gene lookup returns CDR1 MNHEY and CDR2 SVGAGI. The CDR3 runs to 15 residues.

V usage is TRBV21-1 and J usage is TRBJ1-6; TRBD1 is taken as the D call from the table, unchecked against the DNA. TRBV21-1 is listed as a pseudogene. This CDR3 has 18 residues. CDR3 protein: CASSKVEWRGQGNSPLHF. The CDR3 DNA reads as TGTGCCAGCAGCAAAGTTGAATGGAGGGGACAGGGCAATTCACCCCTCCACTTT.

This rearrangement joins TRBV30 to TRBJ2-3; 9 nucleotides align to TRBD2. This CDR3 spans 11 amino acids. From germline, CDR1 is GTSNPN and CDR2 SVGIG (reference sequence). J was trimmed by 14 bases and V by 4 bases; bases with no gene match: 7. CDR3 DNA sequence: TGTGCCTGGATTCAGCGGGAGGTCCCGTATTTT. It codes for CAWIQREVPYF. The full variable domain, its missing parts supplied by reference TRBV30 and TRBJ2-3, is SQTIHQWPATLVQPVGSPLSLECTVEGTSNPNLYWYRQAAGRGLQLLFYSVGIGQISSEVPQNLSASRPQDRQFILSSKKLLLSDSGFYLCAWIQREVPYFGPGTRLTVL.

The chain carries TRBV5-8 and TRBJ1-6; 8 bases agree with TRBD1. Germline V lookup: CDR1 SGHTS, CDR2 YDEGEE. CDR3 size: 13 residues. The J segment lost 8 bases and the V segment lost 10 bases, leaving 8 bases of the junction unmatched. CDR3 residues: CAPGQGLDSPLHF. Here the CDR3 DNA reads TGTGCCCCTGGACAGGGACTGGATTCACCCCTCCACTTT.

This clone was seen a handful of times. The chain uses TRBV9 and TRBJ1-3, with 9 nucleotides matching TRBD1. J was trimmed by 4 bases and V by 4 bases; bases with no gene match: 6. CDR1 and CDR2 from the germline V gene are SGDLS and YYNGEE. The CDR3 covers 15 residues. CDR3 sequence: CASSSQGQGGNTIYF. The CDR3 nucleotides are TGTGCCAGCAGCTCCCAGGGACAGGGCGGAAACACCATATATTTT.

This clone was found a few times. This chain connects TRBV7-2 to TRBJ1-2, with unresolved D. CDR3 size: 12 residues. Germline CDR1 SGHTA, CDR2 FQGNSA. V was trimmed by 5 bases and J by 1 base, leaving 5 bases between them. Written as DNA, the CDR3 is TGTGCCAGCAGCCAGCGTAACTATGGCTACACCTTC. Translating it yields CASSQRNYGYTF. The variable domain in full, with the rest retrieved from reference TRBV7-2 and TRBJ1-2, is GAGVSQSPSNKVTEKGKDVELRCDPISGHTALYWYRQSLGQGLEFLIYFQGNSAPDKSGLPSDRFSAERTGGSVSTLTIQRTQQEDSAVYLCASSQRNYGYTFGSGTRLTVV.

CDR3 in amino acids: CASSAQAQGTEAFF. In DNA, the CDR3 is TGTGCCAGCAGCGCACAGGCCCAGGGAACTGAAGCTTTCTTT. This chain uses TRBV9 with TRBJ1-1; perhaps TRBD1 as D (5 bases). Germline assignment: CDR1 SGDLS and CDR2 YYNGEE. Trimming took off 3 bases at V and 5 bases at J, with 14 bases between the two ends. CDR3 length: 14 amino acids.

This chain connects TRBV10-3 to TRBJ2-3, with D uncertain. CDR3 length: 12 amino acids. The germline gives CDR1 ENHRY, CDR2 SYGVKD. V lost 6 bases and J 2 bases, leaving 6 bases between the germline ends. DNA for the CDR3: TGTGCCATCAGGGCAGTCACAGATACGCAGTATTTT. Its protein product is CAIRAVTDTQYF.

CDR3: CASSSGEQFF. Here the CDR3 DNA reads TGTGCCAGCAGTTCGGGTGAGCAGTTCTTC. The J gene is TRBJ2-1, the V gene TRBV28; D remains unclear. Germline CDR1 is MDHEN and CDR2 is SYDVKM. The V end lost 4 bases, the J end lost 9 bases, and 4 bases lay between the germline ends. CDR3 length: 10 residues.

The V and J genes are TRBV25-1 and TRBJ1-2; D is unclear. Germline loops: CDR1 MGHDK, CDR2 SYGVNS. The CDR3 extends over 14 amino acids. V lost 1 base, J lost 7 bases, and 13 bases lay in between. The CDR3 region has the DNA TGTGCCAGCAGTGAATTCGGCGTCTCGGGTGGCTACACCTTC. Encoded protein: CASSEFGVSGGYTF.

This rearrangement joins TRBV10-2 to TRBJ2-7, with 12 bases fitting TRBD1. Germline CDR1 and CDR2: WSHSY and SAAADI. The CDR3 spans 16 residues. V gave up 8 bases and J gave up 5 bases; unmatched junction bases: 13. The CDR3 sequence: CASLQLGQGARHEQYF. The CDR3 region has the DNA TGCGCCAGCCTACAACTGGGACAGGGGGCTCGACACGAGCAGTACTTC.